This T cell receptor (beta chain) was identified during a study of cytomegalovirus exposure and HLA in healthy donors. Primers included in the PCR were 60 Vbeta and 13 Jbeta primers. The repertoire was sequenced with immunoSEQ multiplex PCR; TCRdb's copy has only in-frame clones and lacks some. Here the sample spans 100,000 to 150,000 clones, roughly 71% being singletons. This sequence was found in a woman aged 50 to 65 in good health and CMV-seropositive. The sequencing input was PBMCs.

Here the CDR3 reads CASSSGVGYEQYF. CDR3 sequence (DNA): TGTGCCAGCAGCTCGGGGGTTGGTTACGAGCAGTACTTC. This rearrangement joins TRBV13 to TRBJ2-7; TRBD2 is a possible D gene (6 bases). Germline V gene lookup returns CDR1 PRHDT and CDR2 FYEKMQ (reference sequence). V lost 4 bases and J 4 bases, leaving 11 bases between the germline ends. CDR3 size: 13 residues.